This T cell receptor (beta chain) comes out of a study of Graves' ophthalmopathy and Graves' hyperthyroidism. Amplification from RNA transcripts yielded the TCR beta CDR3 regions. The first-round RT-PCR employed HTBI primers together with the Qiagen OneStep RT-PCR kit. A multiplex PCR was then performed as the second round. TCRdb ran MiXCR on the multiplex PCR reads and lists one entry per CDR3 protein. The sample records roughly 600,000 distinct CDR3 sequences, under 45% being singletons. This CDR3 is 14 amino acids long. Trimming took 2 bases from V and 3 from J, leaving 12 bases between them. Germline CDR1 is SGHRS and CDR2 is YFSETQ. At least ten counts were recorded for this clonotype.

Sequenced material: peripheral blood or thyroid tissue (not recorded which). This receptor was obtained from an adult man with Graves' hyperthyroidism. This sequence joins TRBV5-1 and TRBJ2-7; D may be TRBD1 (6 bases). The CDR3 sequence: CASSFQGWNYEQYF. CDR3 DNA sequence: TGCGCCAGCAGCTTTCAGGGGTGGAACTACGAGCAGTACTTC.